Each of the 26 T cell receptor beta chains below was sequenced from the same sample in a study of cytomegalovirus exposure and HLA in healthy donors. Use of 60 Vbeta and 13 Jbeta primers characterized the PCR. The data were produced by immunoSEQ multiplex PCR, yet TCRdb's version contains in-frame clones alone and is incomplete. The sample has more than 95,000 clones; 10% are singletons. Sequencing was performed on PBMCs. The receptors were gathered from a woman aged 18-29 years in good health and CMV-seropositive.

This clone came up a few times. This chain uses TRBV6-1 with TRBJ2-2, with D possibly being TRBD1 (6 bases). This CDR3 has 15 residues. V lost 0 bases and J lost 6, with 11 bases in between. Germline V gives CDR1 MNHNS, CDR2 SASEGT. The CDR3 bases are TGTGCCAGCAGTGAAGCCGGGACACCACCCGGGGAGCTGTTTTTT. It translates to CASSEAGTPPGELFF.

The rearrangement uses TRBV6-1 and TRBJ1-1; a possible D gene is TRBD1 (5 bases). CDR3 size: 13 residues. CDR1 is MNHNS, CDR2 SASEGT, per germline. V gave up 3 bases and J gave up 6 bases, with 11 bases separating them. The CDR3, as DNA: TGTGCCAGCAGTGAGCAGGGATACGCTGAAGCTTTCTTT. As protein: CASSEQGYAEAFF.

This chain uses TRBV12-5 with TRBJ2-7; D gene uncertain. Germline V lookup: CDR1 LGHNT, CDR2 FRNRAP. This CDR3 has 12 amino acids. Trimming pared 2 bases from V and 7 bases from J, leaving 9 bases between. DNA of the CDR3: TGTGCTAGTGGTTTGTCAAGTGCGGAGCAGTACTTC. Its protein is CASGLSSAEQYF. Full variable domain (outside the CDR3, taken from reference TRBV12-5 and TRBJ2-7): DARVTQTPRHKVTEMGQEVTMRCQPILGHNTVFWYRQTMMQGLELLAYFRNRAPLDDSGMPKDRFSAEMPDATLATLKIQPSEPRDSAVYFCASGLSSAEQYFGPGTRLTVT.

Note on this clone: Other DNA sequences in the same sample also yield this CDR3. The chain uses TRBV2 and TRBJ1-1; 7 positions agree with TRBD1. The CDR3 has 13 amino acids. V lost 4 bases to trimming and J lost 1 base; unmatched junction nucleotides: 0. Germline lookup yields CDR1 SNHLY and CDR2 FYNNEI. The CDR3 protein is CASSGQGNTEAFF. The DNA of the CDR3 is TGTGCCAGCAGTGGACAGGGGAACACTGAAGCTTTCTTT.

The rearrangement links TRBV18 to TRBJ1-4; weak D call: TRBD1 (5 bases). This CDR3 has 14 amino acids. Germline loops: CDR1 KGHSH, CDR2 LQKENI. The ends were cut back, 0 bases at V and 5 bases at J, with 7 bases in the middle. This CDR3 is CASSPPGGNEKLFF. The CDR3 DNA reads TGTGCCAGCTCACCACCGGGGGGAAATGAAAAACTGTTTTTT.

V and J are TRBV11-3 and TRBJ1-1; D unresolved. This CDR3 has 12 amino acids. From germline, CDR1 is SGHNT and CDR2 YENEEA. V shed 5 bases and J shed 8 bases, with 12 bases lying between them. CDR3: CASSPMTSEAFF. The CDR3 DNA sequence: TGTGCCAGCAGCCCCATGACTTCGGAAGCTTTCTTT.

The CDR3 protein is CASSFSGTYNEQFF. DNA for the CDR3: TGTGCCAGCAGTTTTAGCGGGACCTACAATGAGCAGTTCTTC. The V and J genes are TRBV27 and TRBJ2-1; 8 positions agree with TRBD2. The V gene end was trimmed by 3 bases and the J gene end by 2 bases; junction bases not matched to a gene: 0. Looked up from germline, CDR1 is MNHEY and CDR2 is SMNVEV (reference sequence). CDR3 length: 14 residues.

This chain joins TRBV6-1 and TRBJ2-7; the match to TRBD1 covers 11 bases. The ends lost 6 bases at V and 3 bases at J; junction bases unmatched: 7. Germline V gene lookup returns CDR1 MNHNS and CDR2 SASEGT. The CDR3 has 15 residues. CDR3 amino acids: CASRHRTGGGYEQYF. The CDR3 DNA follows: TGTGCCAGCAGACATAGGACAGGGGGCGGCTACGAGCAGTACTTC.

The chain couples TRBV6-1 to TRBJ2-7, with 10 bases that match TRBD2. CDR3 length: 15 residues. Per the germline V gene, CDR1 is MNHNS and CDR2 is SASEGT. The ends lost 2 bases at V and 2 bases at J; junction bases unmatched: 3. In DNA, the CDR3 is TGTGCCAGCAGTGAAACAACTAGCGGGGCCTACGAGCAGTACTTC. Its translation: CASSETTSGAYEQYF.

This clone came up a few times. The CDR3 loop is CASSLVLRQTYEQYF. The CDR3 nucleotides are TGTGCCAGCAGCTTAGTCCTTCGACAGACCTACGAGCAGTACTTC. The rearrangement uses TRBV21-1 and TRBJ2-7; the table's D call of TRBD1 was not tested on the DNA. TRBV21-1 is listed as a pseudogene. This CDR3 region has 15 residues.

The rearrangement uses TRBV5-1 and TRBJ2-5; maybe TRBD1 (5 bases). Deletions cut 4 bases from V and 2 bases from J, with 12 bases between. The CDR3 has 14 amino acids. Germline CDR1 reads SGHRS; CDR2 reads YFSETQ. The CDR3 sequence is CASSGQGLQETQYF. As DNA, the CDR3 is TGCGCCAGCAGCGGGCAGGGCCTACAAGAGACCCAGTACTTC.

This clone was counted a few times. This chain joins TRBV6-5 and TRBJ1-1; D unresolved. The CDR3 is 13 amino acids. The V gene's germline CDR1 is MNHEY and CDR2 SVGAGI. The germline V and J ends were trimmed by 4 bases and 0 bases, with 6 bases remaining between them. The DNA for the CDR3 is TGTGCCAGCAGTTTTTCAGTGAACACTGAAGCTTTCTTT. Translated: CASSFSVNTEAFF.

The chain links TRBV5-1 to TRBJ2-3; D possibly corresponds to TRBD1 (6 bases). Trimming cost V 2 bases and J 1 base, with 17 bases left between them. Germline assignment: CDR1 SGHRS and CDR2 YFSETQ. CDR3 size: 17 residues. This chain's CDR3 is CASSFGLLGGGTDTQYF. The CDR3 coding sequence is TGCGCCAGCAGCTTCGGTCTATTAGGGGGAGGCACAGATACGCAGTATTTT.

This clone has a handful of counts. The chain has TRBV5-1 and TRBJ2-3; 10 bases align to TRBD1. From germline, CDR1 is SGHRS and CDR2 YFSETQ. The J segment lost 4 bases and the V segment lost 4 bases, leaving 3 bases of the junction unmatched. The CDR3 has 14 residues. The CDR3 reads CASSQGQGADTQYF. CDR3 nucleotide sequence: TGCGCCAGCAGCCAAGGACAGGGGGCAGATACGCAGTATTTT.

The gene calls are TRBV28 and TRBJ1-3; TRBD1 might be the D (6 bases). V lost 2 bases and J lost 6, with 17 bases in between. CDR1 and CDR2 from the germline V gene are MDHEN and SYDVKM. This CDR3 is built from 16 residues. The CDR3 protein is CASSLGTGIIVNTIYF. The CDR3 DNA follows: TGTGCCAGCAGTTTAGGCACAGGGATAATCGTAAACACCATATATTTT.

This clone has a handful of counts. The rearrangement joins TRBV11-2 to TRBJ2-7; 9 bases fit TRBD2. With V trimmed by 2 bases and J by 6 bases, 8 bases remained unmatched. The CDR3 is 15 amino acids. Germline-derived CDR1 and CDR2 are SGHAT and FQNNGV. The CDR3 DNA reads as TGTGCCAGCAGCTTAACGGCTAGCGGGAACATCGAGCAGTACTTC. Translated, it gives CASSLTASGNIEQYF.

The rearrangement joins TRBV5-6 to TRBJ2-1; 9 bases line up with TRBD2. The CDR3 is 13 residues long. Unmatched junction bases numbered 5, after V lost 5 bases and J lost 8 bases. Germline CDR1 and CDR2: SGHDT and YYEEEE. In nucleotides, the CDR3 is TGTGCCAGCAGTGGCGGGAGGGCCTATGAGCAGTTCTTC. It is translated as CASSGGRAYEQFF.

V gene TRBV29-1 combines with J gene TRBJ1-1; the D is unclear. Germline-derived CDR1 and CDR2 are SQVTM and ANQGSEA. The V end lost 5 bases, the J end lost 0 bases, and 13 bases lay between the germline ends. The CDR3 totals 14 residues. CDR3 region: CSVSSQALNTEAFF. As DNA, the CDR3 is TGCAGCGTTTCCTCGCAGGCTTTGAACACTGAAGCTTTCTTT. Full variable domain (rest looked up from reference TRBV29-1 and TRBJ1-1): SAVISQKPSRDICQRGTSLTIQCQVDSQVTMMFWYRQQPGQSLTLIATANQGSEATYESGFVIDKFPISRPNLTFSTLTVSNMSPEDSSIYLCSVSSQALNTEAFFGQGTRLTVV.

The chain couples TRBV30 to TRBJ2-1; 7 nucleotides line up with TRBD2. V shed 7 bases and J 4 bases; nucleotides not matched to a gene: 7. The CDR3 contains 13 residues. The V gene's germline CDR1 is GTSNPN and CDR2 SVGIG (reference sequence). In DNA form, the CDR3 reads TGTGCCTCCTCAGGACTAGAGTACAATGAGCAGTTCTTC. Encoded protein: CASSGLEYNEQFF.

This clone has more than one count but fewer than ten. The chain carries TRBV28 and TRBJ1-1; D is ambiguous. This CDR3 region has 13 residues. Between the trimmed V and J ends, which lost 6 bases and 0 bases, there was a span of 8 bases. CDR1 and CDR2 (germline): MDHEN, SYDVKM. CDR3 loop: CASSEAVNTEAFF. The CDR3 nucleotides are TGTGCCAGCAGCGAGGCCGTGAACACTGAAGCTTTCTTT.

This clone was seen only a few times. The V and J genes are TRBV10-3 and TRBJ1-5; 9 bases agree with TRBD1. Per the germline V gene, CDR1 is ENHRY and CDR2 is SYGVKD. Trimming at V came to 10 bases and at J to 7 bases, leaving 8 bases not matched to a gene. The length of the CDR3 is 13 residues. The CDR3 loop is CASAQGAMQPQHF. In DNA form, the CDR3 reads TGTGCCAGCGCACAGGGGGCCATGCAGCCCCAGCATTTT.

This clone is termed medium-sized. The chain joins TRBV6-4 to TRBJ1-1; D may be TRBD1 (6 bases). V lost 0 bases and J lost 4, with 6 bases in between. This CDR3 comprises 13 residues. Germline CDR1 and CDR2: MRHNA and SNTAGT. CDR3 residues: CASSDSDSTEAFF. The CDR3, as DNA: TGTGCCAGCAGTGACTCGGACAGCACTGAAGCTTTCTTT.

The chain recombines TRBV4-1 with TRBJ1-5; 8 bases line up with TRBD1. Germline V gene lookup returns CDR1 MGHRA and CDR2 YSYEKL. Trimming cost V 0 bases and J 7 bases; bases outside gene matches: 14. This CDR3 region has 18 residues. Here the CDR3 DNA reads TGCGCCAGCAGCCAAGATTTCCCTACAGGGGGACTTGGGCAGCCCCAGCATTTT. It encodes CASSQDFPTGGLGQPQHF.

The chain has TRBV5-4 and TRBJ2-1, with 13 nucleotides matching TRBD2. V gave up 2 bases and J gave up 8 bases; unmatched junction bases: 10. Germline CDR1 is SGHNT and CDR2 is YYREEE (reference sequence). The CDR3 length is 17 residues. The CDR3 is CASSFAGIGLAGDEQFF. CDR3 in DNA: TGTGCCAGCAGCTTCGCCGGAATAGGACTAGCGGGAGATGAGCAGTTCTTC.

The table lists this clone with a few counts. The chain carries TRBV29-1 and TRBJ1-1; possibly TRBD1 for D (5 bases). Germline V gene data show CDR1 as SQVTM and CDR2 as ANQGSEA. The CDR3 consists of 13 residues. V lost 0 bases and J lost 10, with 15 bases in between. CDR3 nucleotides: TGCAGCGTTGAAGATCTGCCCTGGGGGGGAGCTTTCTTT. Its protein is CSVEDLPWGGAFF.

This clone was seen more than once but under ten times. The chain joins TRBV7-9 to TRBJ2-2, with D perhaps matching TRBD2 (5 bases). Trimming removed 0 bases from V and 0 bases from J, with 5 bases in between. This CDR3 has 15 amino acids. From germline, CDR1 is SEHNR and CDR2 FQNEAQ (reference sequence). The CDR3 DNA reads as TGTGCCAGCAGCTTAGCCGGGGCGAACACCGGGGAGCTGTTTTTT. It codes for CASSLAGANTGELFF. The variable domain in full, completed from reference TRBV7-9 and TRBJ2-2, reads DTGVSQNPRHKITKRGQNVTFRCDPISEHNRLYWYRQTLGQGPEFLTYFQNEAQLEKSRLLSDRFSAERPKGSFSTLEIQRTEQGDSAMYLCASSLAGANTGELFFGEGSRLTVL.